The present entry profiles one T cell receptor (beta chain) with its context. This clonotype was picked up a small number of times. Its cognate antigen has yet to be identified. Per-base qualities were not stored, and no clone one base away is much larger. To prepare the library, RT-PCR was applied. Sequenced on an Illumina HiSeq 2500. TCRdb reran the public reads through fastp at Q25 and MiXCR, keeping productive beta chains. Each entry is one CDR3 protein sequence, shown with its most common DNA and genes. The sample profile shows 500,000 to 750,000 distinct CDR3 sequences; approximately 15% of them were found once. Jointly, the top ten make up more than 9.5% of the sample. This entry comes from a study of response to subunit inactivated influenza vaccine (dated by TCRdb to between 2017 and 2018). With regard to the full study: The study used deep quantitative T cell receptor repertoire profiling to track responses to a trivalent subunit inactivated influenza vaccine. Paper-wide results and their limitations: According to the authors, only a limited number of new T cells may be recruited by each seasonal influenza vaccination.

Reading the germline V gene (reference sequence) gives CDR1 SEHNR and CDR2 FQNEAQ. V is shortened by 4 bases, J by 4 bases, and the region joining them spans 11 bases. Including the terminal cysteine and phenylalanine, the CDR3 comprises 14 residues. The retained sequence is limited to the CDR3, 42 bases, with the frame set at the first base. This receptor was taken from a man aged 45-65 years who received an inactivated influenza vaccine. Donor details come from another sample of the same person, matched by shared clones. Sequences were derived from PBMCs from blood, sampled 11 to 12 days after vaccination. This sequence uses TRBV7-9 and TRBJ1-3; TRBD1 could be the D gene, as 5 bases match. The sequence in DNA is TGTGCCAGCAGCTCCCGGGACTGGGGAAACACCATATATTTT. Its coded protein is CASSSRDWGNTIYF.